This TCR beta chain is from a study of blood T cell repertoires in COVID-19. As for the study in general: Sources were T cells, B-cell-depleted T cells, or PBMCs; the material itself was cDNA or gDNA.

Trimming removed 5 bases from V and 5 bases from J; junction bases left unmatched: 3. CDR3 length: 14 amino acids. From germline, CDR1 is SGHTA and CDR2 FQGNSA. This clone appeared once. Ages ranged from roughly 18 to 100 years, with residence in under 25 US areas. Donors were grouped by their self-reported clinical history. In the source study's methods: Amplification of reference gene primers was used by the study to estimate nucleated cell counts. Profiled with immunoSEQ multiplex PCR; TCRdb holds only in-frame clones, not every one. V, J and clone size reflect that table, while D and trimming were determined from the DNA. The repertoire holds about 200,000 clones, with around 92% as singletons.

The source of this sequence is a woman in her twenties or thirties with acute COVID-19. Specimen: PBMCs or T cells enriched from blood (not recorded which). The V gene is TRBV7-2, the J gene TRBJ1-5; 10 bases map to TRBD1. CDR3 sequence (DNA): TGTGCCAGCAGCCCAGGACAGGGGGATCAGCCCCAGCATTTT. Protein: CASSPGQGDQPQHF.